The source of this T cell receptor beta chain is a study of CD8+ T cells in alopecia areata. Sequencing templates came from extracted RNA that was reverse transcribed into cDNA. Clones were sequenced by immunoSEQ multiplex PCR, and TCRdb holds only the in-frame ones, with some missing. The data contain approximately 99,000 clones, roughly 60% of them singletons. There are 16 residues in the CDR3. With 1 base clipped from V and 2 bases from J, the junction kept 4 bases outside the gene matches. From germline, CDR1 is MNHNS and CDR2 SASEGT. This clone has only a few counts. This sequence was found in a human donor in good health. The J gene is TRBJ1-5, the V gene TRBV6-1; 8 bases match TRBD1. Sequencing used CD8+ T cells sorted from blood. The CDR3 sequence is CASSEVTGGGNQPQHF. The CDR3 nucleotides read TGTGCCAGCAGTGAAGTTACAGGGGGTGGCAATCAGCCCCAGCATTTT.